The present T cell receptor (beta chain) was sequenced within a study of T cell repertoires in cytomegalovirus infection. Study-level information: Through public TCR beta signatures, both CMV infection and matching HLA type were indicated.

In regard to this clonotype: Its matching antigen is unknown.

Findings of the study overall: Adding up the frequency of public TCR beta families identified people who carried CMV plus the relevant HLA. Dominant in the ex vivo response were TCR beta clonotypes restricted by HLA-C and specific for CMV.

Each CDR3 protein gets one entry after TCRdb re-called the reads with MiXCR. The data hold around 490,000 distinct CDR3 sequences, with 26% observed a single time. There are 17 residues in the CDR3. Germline CDR1 reads MNHEY; CDR2 reads SVGAGI. With V trimmed by 6 bases and J by 8 bases, 16 bases remained unmatched. The sample taken for sequencing was PBMCs. The chain recombines TRBV6-5 with TRBJ1-2; TRBD1 matches 12 bases. The TCR originated in a human donor in good health (CMV status not recorded). Some clones in this sample may be carry-over from other donors' samples. CDR3: CASRLRPGQGALGGYTF. Here the CDR3 DNA reads TGTGCCAGCAGACTACGTCCGGGACAGGGGGCACTGGGGGGCTACACCTTC.